This T cell receptor (beta chain) was sequenced for a study of shared clonotypes between healthy human individuals. Study findings and constraints: Estimated richness was generally greater in naive than memory subsets.

Trimming cost V 8 bases and J 3 bases, with 19 bases left between them. CDR3 length: 15 residues. The germline gives CDR1 ENHRY, CDR2 SYGVKD. Deep was the level at which the assay was run. As handled by the study authors: With immunoSEQ giving junction-only sequences and no quality scores, filtering differed. Profiled with immunoSEQ multiplex PCR; TCRdb holds only in-frame clones, not every one. The D gene and trimming were derived from the DNA, and the V and J assignments and clone size from that table. The table shows fewer than 400,000 clones, with about 74% occurring only once. Negatively enriched CD4+ T cells were divided by CD45RA into naive and memory. This clone was counted a few times. The antigen is not known.

Sequenced sample: memory CD4+ T cells sorted from blood. The subset: CD45RA-negative fraction. This clonotype originated in a young man in good health. The rearrangement uses TRBV10-3 and TRBJ1-1, with D perhaps matching TRBD1 (5 bases). The CDR3 spells CAICLSRGWDTEAFF. The CDR3 nucleotides are TGTGCCATCTGTCTATCCCGGGGCTGGGACACTGAAGCTTTCTTT.